Listed below are T cell receptor beta chains from one sample, sequenced in a study of identical twins. TCRdb recomputed calls from the 5' RACE reads with MiXCR, one row per CDR3 protein. The sample contains approximately 140,000 distinct CDR3 sequences, roughly 3.5% of which appear only once. The specimen sequenced was memory T cells sorted from blood. The source of these receptors is a man between 18 and 35 years old in good health. Each CDR3 is given with its conserved first and last residue. A D gene is named only where the DNA matches it firmly. Not every row has a clone size; where given, it reads once, few, many or a size class.

clone size: many
D gene: NA
V gene: TRBV6-1
J gene: TRBJ2-2
CDR3 protein: CAAGAGKQGNTGELFF
CDR3 DNA: TGTGCCGCGGGGGCGGGAAAACAGGGGAACACCGGGGAGCTGTTTTTT

clone size: many
D gene: NA
V gene: TRBV20-1
J gene: TRBJ1-6
CDR3 protein: CSAISQASYNSPLHF
CDR3 DNA: TGCAGTGCTATATCGCAGGCCAGCTATAATTCACCCCTCCACTTT

clone size: many
D gene: TRBD2
V gene: TRBV6-1
J gene: TRBJ2-2
CDR3 protein: CASRPSGRAPPGELFF
CDR3 DNA: TGTGCCAGCAGACCTAGCGGGAGGGCCCCCCCCGGGGAGCTGTTTTTT

clone size: many
D gene: TRBD2
V gene: TRBV20-1
J gene: TRBJ2-3
CDR3 protein: CSAAAGTSGRSTDTQYF
CDR3 DNA: TGCAGTGCCGCCGCCGGGACTAGCGGGAGGAGCACAGATACGCAGTATTTT

clone size: many
D gene: TRBD1
V gene: TRBV20-1
J gene: TRBJ2-7
CDR3 protein: CSARGTGGRYEQYF
CDR3 DNA: TGCAGTGCTAGAGGAACAGGGGGAAGATACGAGCAGTACTTC

clone size: many
D gene: TRBD2
V gene: TRBV15
J gene: TRBJ2-5
CDR3 protein: CATSRDLAGDGTQYF
CDR3 DNA: TGTGCCACCAGCAGAGATCTAGCGGGAGACGGGACCCAGTACTTC

clone size: many
D gene: TRBD1
V gene: TRBV4-1
J gene: TRBJ1-3
CDR3 protein: CASSQNRGSGNTIYF
CDR3 DNA: TGCGCCAGCAGCCAAAACAGGGGGTCTGGAAACACCATATATTTT

clone size: many
D gene: NA
V gene: TRBV6-2/TRBV6-3
J gene: TRBJ2-1
CDR3 protein: CASRSHEQFF
CDR3 DNA: TGTGCCAGCCGAAGCCATGAGCAGTTCTTC

clone size: NA
D gene: NA
V gene: TRBV24-1
J gene: TRBJ2-1
CDR3 protein: CATRTRDGSYNEQFF
CDR3 DNA: TGTGCCACCAGAACTAGGGACGGGTCCTACAATGAGCAGTTCTTC

clone size: many
D gene: NA
V gene: TRBV7-9
J gene: TRBJ2-1
CDR3 protein: CASSLVSGNYNEQFF
CDR3 DNA: TGTGCCAGCAGCTTAGTAAGCGGAAACTACAATGAGCAGTTCTTC

clone size: many
D gene: NA
V gene: TRBV6-5
J gene: TRBJ2-7
CDR3 protein: CASSYAEFSYEQYF
CDR3 DNA: TGTGCCAGCAGTTACGCGGAGTTCTCCTACGAGCAGTACTTC

clone size: many
D gene: NA
V gene: TRBV4-3
J gene: TRBJ2-7
CDR3 protein: CASSQGVVAGEQYF
CDR3 DNA: TGCGCCAGCAGCCAAGGGGTAGTCGCCGGAGAGCAGTACTTC

clone size: many
D gene: NA
V gene: TRBV7-2
J gene: TRBJ2-5
CDR3 protein: CASSGGAGVQETQYF
CDR3 DNA: TGTGCCAGCAGCGGGGGCGCGGGAGTCCAAGAGACCCAGTACTTC

clone size: many
D gene: NA
V gene: TRBV24-1
J gene: TRBJ1-2
CDR3 protein: CATRGGSDYGYTF
CDR3 DNA: TGTGCCACCAGAGGGGGGTCCGACTATGGCTACACCTTC

clone size: many
D gene: TRBD1
V gene: TRBV7-9
J gene: TRBJ2-7
CDR3 protein: CASSGRTGGPYEQYF
CDR3 DNA: TGTGCCAGCAGCGGGCGGACAGGGGGACCCTACGAGCAGTACTTC

clone size: many
D gene: NA
V gene: TRBV4-3
J gene: TRBJ2-7
CDR3 protein: CASSQALGENEQYF
CDR3 DNA: TGCGCCAGCAGCCAGGCCCTCGGTGAGAACGAGCAGTACTTC

clone size: many
D gene: NA
V gene: TRBV6-1
J gene: TRBJ2-5
CDR3 protein: CASSEPPPETQYF
CDR3 DNA: TGTGCCAGCAGTGAACCCCCACCCGAGACCCAGTACTTC

clone size: many
D gene: TRBD2
V gene: TRBV20-1
J gene: TRBJ2-2
CDR3 protein: CSARDGTSGREYGELFF
CDR3 DNA: TGCAGTGCTAGAGATGGGACTAGCGGGAGAGAGTACGGGGAGCTGTTTTTT

clone size: many
D gene: TRBD1
V gene: TRBV12-3/TRBV12-4
J gene: TRBJ2-1
CDR3 protein: CASTPPWDRGRNEQFF
CDR3 DNA: TGTGCCAGCACCCCCCCCTGGGACAGGGGGCGCAATGAGCAGTTCTTC

clone size: NA
D gene: TRBD2
V gene: TRBV3-1
J gene: TRBJ2-1
CDR3 protein: CASSQEGSLAGVNNEQFF
CDR3 DNA: TGTGCCAGCAGCCAAGAGGGCTCACTAGCGGGAGTCAACAATGAGCAGTTCTTC

clone size: many
D gene: TRBD1
V gene: TRBV5-6
J gene: TRBJ1-1
CDR3 protein: CASSPYGTGYTEAFF
CDR3 DNA: TGTGCCAGCAGCCCCTACGGGACAGGGTACACTGAAGCTTTCTTT

clone size: many
D gene: NA
V gene: TRBV29-1
J gene: TRBJ2-5
CDR3 protein: CSVEVVETQYF
CDR3 DNA: TGCAGCGTTGAAGTGGTGGAGACCCAGTACTTC

clone size: many
D gene: NA
V gene: TRBV5-1
J gene: TRBJ2-6
CDR3 protein: CASSTQGAGANVLTF
CDR3 DNA: TGCGCCAGCAGCACACAGGGAGCTGGGGCCAACGTCCTGACTTTC

clone size: many
D gene: NA
V gene: TRBV12-3/TRBV12-4
J gene: TRBJ1-3
CDR3 protein: CASSFGSNSGNTIYF
CDR3 DNA: TGTGCCAGCAGTTTTGGGTCTAACTCTGGAAACACCATATATTTT

clone size: NA
D gene: TRBD2
V gene: TRBV4-2
J gene: TRBJ2-3
CDR3 protein: CASSQVPTSIDTQYF
CDR3 DNA: TGTGCCAGCAGCCAAGTCCCGACTAGCATAGATACGCAGTATTTT

clone size: many
D gene: NA
V gene: TRBV20-1
J gene: TRBJ2-1
CDR3 protein: CSALAGTLYNEQFF
CDR3 DNA: TGCAGTGCCCTCGCCGGGACACTCTACAATGAGCAGTTCTTC

clone size: many
D gene: NA
V gene: TRBV11-2
J gene: TRBJ2-5
CDR3 protein: CASSWEETQYF
CDR3 DNA: TGTGCCAGCAGCTGGGAAGAGACCCAGTACTTC

clone size: many
D gene: NA
V gene: TRBV15
J gene: TRBJ2-7
CDR3 protein: CATSGGDLAYEQYF
CDR3 DNA: TGTGCCACCAGCGGGGGAGACTTGGCCTACGAGCAGTACTTC